The TCR beta chain under discussion was sequenced for a study of tumor-infiltrating lymphocytes in primary liver carcinoma. Whole-study context: Tumors were staged T1-T3 N0M0 and measured about 4 to 11 cm across.

Turning to this clonotype: Germline and junction disagree at one end, which may indicate a read error.

From germline, CDR1 is SGHAT and CDR2 FQNNGV. The CDR3 covers 14 residues. Synthesis of TCR beta cDNA was carried out from about 500 ng total RNA with a constant-region primer. TCR beta libraries came from three nested multiplex PCR rounds using slightly modified ARM-PCR. Both of the initial two PCR rounds ran for nine to ten cycles and employed TRBV1-TRBV30 forward primers alongside a C-beta reverse primer. Using its own MiXCR run on the multiplex PCR reads, TCRdb lists one record per CDR3 protein. Of approximately 330,000 distinct CDR3 sequences in the sample, around three fifths were seen once. They got blood RNA out of unsorted whole blood and also pulled out germline DNA.

The specimen sequenced was peripheral blood. This sequence originates from a man aged 35 to 55 with primary liver carcinoma and hepatitis B virus infection. J is TRBJ2-3 and V is TRBV11-2; D might be TRBD1 (6 bases). CDR3 bases: TGTGCCAGCGCCCAGACAGGATTCACAGATAAGCAGTATTTT. Its translation is CASAQTGFTDKQYF.